Below, one T cell receptor (beta chain) is given with its context. Its antigen is not known. Primers: 60 Vbeta forward and 13 Jbeta reverse. TCRdb's table, derived via immunoSEQ multiplex PCR, lists solely in-frame clones and lacks some. The profile covers around 200,000 clones, with 79% appearing a single time and about 1.6% taken by the ten largest. The sample is drawn from a study of cytomegalovirus exposure and HLA in healthy donors. Broader study findings: Reportedly, a later analysis found an Asian-associated ancestry cluster had fewer N-insertions than the roughly 670-donor mean. The study flagged roughly 160 TCR beta chains as cytomegalovirus-associated. Within an earlier analysis, most TCR beta V segments proved productive either about 87% or about 30% of the time.

The sample consisted of PBMCs. The receptor's source is a woman under 30 in good health and CMV-seronegative.

CDR3 in DNA: TGTGCCAGCATCCCAGGGTTAAATTCACCCCTCCACTTT. This codes for CASIPGLNSPLHF. V is TRBV2 and J is TRBJ1-6, with a tentative D call TRBD1 (5 bases). This CDR3 region has 13 residues. CDR1 and CDR2 from the germline V gene are SNHLY and FYNNEI. Trimming removed 7 bases at V and 7 bases at J, with 11 bases between.